These 12 T cell receptor beta chains were all obtained from the same sample, sequenced in a study of Tregs in tolerant kidney transplant recipients. Sequenced by immunoSEQ multiplex PCR; TCRdb stores in-frame clones only, minus some. The profile covers tens of thousands of clones, with more than 85% appearing a single time and roughly 1.6% taken by the ten largest. Related graft donors supplied nonmyeloablative bone marrow transplants, and mixed chimerism was transient. This material consisted of CD4+ T cells from blood (PBMCs), taken 24 months after the transplant. These receptor sequences come from a human patient who received a combined kidney and bone marrow transplant. Some T cells may originate from the graft donor.

This sequence joins TRBV7-2 and TRBJ2-5; tentatively, D is TRBD2 (6 bases). Germline V gives CDR1 SGHTA, CDR2 FQGNSA. V lost 5 bases and J lost 5, with 12 bases in between. The CDR3 extends over 13 amino acids. The CDR3 DNA follows: TGTGCCAGCAGCCAAGGGACTGCGGAGACCCAGTACTTC. Its translation: CASSQGTAETQYF. The complete variable domain, with remaining parts taken from reference TRBV7-2 and TRBJ2-5, reads GAGVSQSPSNKVTEKGKDVELRCDPISGHTALYWYRQSLGQGLEFLIYFQGNSAPDKSGLPSDRFSAERTGGSVSTLTIQRTQQEDSAVYLCASSQGTAETQYFGPGTRLLVL.

The chain has TRBV4-2 and TRBJ2-7; the D is unclear. The CDR3 is 18 residues long. Per germline, CDR1 LGHNA and CDR2 YNFKEQ. With 2 bases removed from V and 1 base from J, the gap between germline ends came to 21 bases. The CDR3 reads CASSQPSNAGPYSYEQYF. As DNA, the CDR3 is TGTGCCAGCAGCCAACCCAGTAACGCAGGCCCCTATTCCTACGAGCAGTACTTC.

The rearrangement links TRBV4-2 to TRBJ1-1, with a tentative D call TRBD1 (5 bases). The germline CDR1 and CDR2 sequences are LGHNA and YNFKEQ. This CDR3 region has 16 residues. Trimming took off 4 bases at V and 1 base at J, with 16 bases between the two ends. The CDR3 protein is CASSPGVGPENTEAFF. In DNA, the CDR3 is TGTGCCAGCAGCCCAGGTGTGGGGCCAGAGAACACTGAAGCTTTCTTT.

The V gene is TRBV30, the J gene TRBJ2-2, with D unresolved. Trimming shortened V by 4 bases and J by 1 base, and 7 bases separated the two germline ends. The CDR3 is 13 residues long. CDR1 GTSNPN and CDR2 SVGIG come from the germline V gene (reference sequence). CDR3 loop: CAWTRGNTGELFF. The CDR3 region has the DNA TGTGCCTGGACTAGAGGGAACACCGGGGAGCTGTTTTTT.

The V call is TRBV25-1, the J call TRBJ2-5, with 11 bases matching TRBD1. The CDR3 has 15 residues. V lost 3 bases, J lost 2 bases, and 2 bases stayed unmatched. The V gene's germline CDR1 is MGHDK and CDR2 SYGVNS. This CDR3 is CASSEGQGGQETQYF. The CDR3 nucleotides are TGTGCCAGCAGTGAGGGACAGGGGGGTCAAGAGACCCAGTACTTC.

As for this clone: Other DNA sequences in the sample encode the same CDR3. The J gene is TRBJ2-5, the V gene TRBV10-3; 9 bases are shared with TRBD2. CDR1 and CDR2 (germline): ENHRY, SYGVKD. The ends lost 4 bases at V and 3 bases at J; junction bases unmatched: 15. There are 18 residues in the CDR3. As DNA, the CDR3 is TGTGCCATCAGTGGAGAAAATAGCGGGAGAGTAATCAAAGAGACCCAGTACTTC. Translating gives CAISGENSGRVIKETQYF.

The chain links TRBV25-1 to TRBJ2-6, with D unresolved. V lost 1 base, J lost 0 bases, and 13 bases lay in between. The V gene's germline CDR1 is MGHDK and CDR2 SYGVNS. The CDR3 consists of 18 residues. The CDR3 DNA sequence: TGTGCCAGCAGTGAATCTCCACTCGTAAGCTCTGGGGCCAACGTCCTGACTTTC. This codes for CASSESPLVSSGANVLTF.

This sequence joins TRBV29-1 and TRBJ2-6, with 7 bases lining up with TRBD1. With V trimmed by 3 bases and J by 2 bases, 7 bases remained unmatched. Germline CDR1 and CDR2: SQVTM and ANQGSEA. CDR3 length: 16 residues. In DNA form, the CDR3 reads TGCAGCGTTGAGACAGGGAGTATGCCTGGGGCCAACGTCCTGACTTTC. Amino acids: CSVETGSMPGANVLTF.

The chain employs TRBV4-3 and TRBJ2-3, with D possibly TRBD2 on 6 matching bases. The V and J ends lost 4 bases and 0 bases respectively, with 11 bases between them. In germline, CDR1 is LGHNA, CDR2 YSLEER. This CDR3 spans 15 amino acids. The CDR3: CASSPKGLSTDTQYF. DNA for the CDR3: TGCGCCAGCAGCCCAAAGGGACTGAGCACAGATACGCAGTATTTT.

This chain connects TRBV5-1 to TRBJ2-7; D is ambiguous. From germline, CDR1 is SGHRS and CDR2 YFSETQ. V lost 0 bases, J lost 0 bases, and 7 bases lay in between. CDR3 length equals 14 residues. The chain's CDR3 is CASSLDASSYEQYF. The CDR3 DNA follows: TGCGCCAGCAGCTTGGACGCGAGCTCCTACGAGCAGTACTTC.

This rearrangement joins TRBV28 to TRBJ1-2; D is uncertain. V shed 6 bases and J shed 3 bases, with 11 bases lying between them. From germline, CDR1 is MDHEN and CDR2 SYDVKM. This CDR3 contains 13 residues. This chain's CDR3 is CASSLGGDYGYTF. The CDR3 nucleotides are TGTGCCAGCAGCCTCGGTGGTGACTATGGCTACACCTTC.

The chain is built from TRBV10-3 and TRBJ1-3; D gene ambiguous. Germline CDR1 and CDR2: ENHRY and SYGVKD. V was pared by 4 bases and J by 0 bases, with 7 bases between. CDR3 size: 14 residues. CDR3 region: CAISVGNSGNTIYF. The CDR3 DNA reads TGTGCCATCAGTGTCGGGAACTCTGGAAACACCATATATTTT.